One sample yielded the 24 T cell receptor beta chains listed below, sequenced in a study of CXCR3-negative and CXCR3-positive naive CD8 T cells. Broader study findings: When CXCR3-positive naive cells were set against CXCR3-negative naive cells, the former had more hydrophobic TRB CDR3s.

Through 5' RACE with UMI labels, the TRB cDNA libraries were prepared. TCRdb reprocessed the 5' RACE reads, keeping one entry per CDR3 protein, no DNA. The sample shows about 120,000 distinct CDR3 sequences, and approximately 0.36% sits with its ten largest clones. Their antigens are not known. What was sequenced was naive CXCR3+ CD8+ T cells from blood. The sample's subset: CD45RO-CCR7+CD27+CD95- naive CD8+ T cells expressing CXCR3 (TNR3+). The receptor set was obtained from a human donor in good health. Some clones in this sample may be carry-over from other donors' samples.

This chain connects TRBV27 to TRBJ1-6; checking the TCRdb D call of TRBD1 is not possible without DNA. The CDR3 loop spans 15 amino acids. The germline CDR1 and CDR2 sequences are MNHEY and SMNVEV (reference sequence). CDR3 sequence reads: CASTPVRGADSPLHF.

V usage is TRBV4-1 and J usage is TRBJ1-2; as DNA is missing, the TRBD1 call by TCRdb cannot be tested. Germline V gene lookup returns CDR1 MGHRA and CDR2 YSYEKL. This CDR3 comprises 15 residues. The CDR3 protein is CASSPTGSDLYGYTF.

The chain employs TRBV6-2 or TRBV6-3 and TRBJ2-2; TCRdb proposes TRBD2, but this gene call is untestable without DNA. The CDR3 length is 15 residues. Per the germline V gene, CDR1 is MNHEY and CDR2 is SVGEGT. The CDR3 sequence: CASRMSGRWAGELFF.

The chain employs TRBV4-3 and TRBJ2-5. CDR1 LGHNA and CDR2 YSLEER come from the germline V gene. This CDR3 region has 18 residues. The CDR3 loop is CASSQDSQNYVWGETQYF.

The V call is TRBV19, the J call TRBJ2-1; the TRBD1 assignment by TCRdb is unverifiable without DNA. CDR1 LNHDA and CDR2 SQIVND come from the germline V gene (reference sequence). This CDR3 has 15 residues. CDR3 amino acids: CASSNDDRESNEQFF. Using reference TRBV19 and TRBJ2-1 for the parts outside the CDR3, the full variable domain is DGGITQSPKYLFRKEGQNVTLSCEQNLNHDAMYWYRQDPGQGLRLIYYSQIVNDFQKGDIAEGYSVSREKKESFPLTVTSAQKNPTAFYLCASSNDDRESNEQFFGPGTRLTVL.

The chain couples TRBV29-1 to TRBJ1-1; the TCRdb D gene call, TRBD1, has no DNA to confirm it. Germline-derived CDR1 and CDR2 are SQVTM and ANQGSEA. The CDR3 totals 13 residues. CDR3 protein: CSVIPSRNTEAFF.

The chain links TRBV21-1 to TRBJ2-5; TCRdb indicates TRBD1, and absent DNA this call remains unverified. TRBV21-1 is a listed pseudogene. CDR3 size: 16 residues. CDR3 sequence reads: CASSTAPGSPQETQYF.

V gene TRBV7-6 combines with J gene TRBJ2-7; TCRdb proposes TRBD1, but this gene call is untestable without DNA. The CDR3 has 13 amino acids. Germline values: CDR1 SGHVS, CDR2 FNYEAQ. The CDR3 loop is CASSLTGLYEQYF.

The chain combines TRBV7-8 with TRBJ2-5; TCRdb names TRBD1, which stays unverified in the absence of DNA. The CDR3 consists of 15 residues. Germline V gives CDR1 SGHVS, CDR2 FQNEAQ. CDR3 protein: CASSKIATGAETQYF.

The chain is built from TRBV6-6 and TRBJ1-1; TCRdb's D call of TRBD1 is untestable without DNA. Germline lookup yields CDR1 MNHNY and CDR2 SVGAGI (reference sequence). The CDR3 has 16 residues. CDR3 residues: CASKTGALKMNTEAFF.

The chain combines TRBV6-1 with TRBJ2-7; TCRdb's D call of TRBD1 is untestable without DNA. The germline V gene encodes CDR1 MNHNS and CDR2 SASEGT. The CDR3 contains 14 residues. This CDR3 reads CASSEKGQTYEQYF.

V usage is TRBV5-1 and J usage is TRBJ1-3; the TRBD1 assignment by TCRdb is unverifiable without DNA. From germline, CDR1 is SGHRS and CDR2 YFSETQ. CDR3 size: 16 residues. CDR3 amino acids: CASSHDSNPWENTIYF.

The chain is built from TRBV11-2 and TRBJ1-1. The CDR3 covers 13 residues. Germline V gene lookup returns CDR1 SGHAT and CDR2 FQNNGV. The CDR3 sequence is CASSQSIDTEAFF.

This CDR3 is CASSQVLAETQYF. This chain connects TRBV4-1 to TRBJ2-3. The CDR3 loop spans 13 amino acids. Germline V gene sequence: CDR1 MGHRA, CDR2 YSYEKL.

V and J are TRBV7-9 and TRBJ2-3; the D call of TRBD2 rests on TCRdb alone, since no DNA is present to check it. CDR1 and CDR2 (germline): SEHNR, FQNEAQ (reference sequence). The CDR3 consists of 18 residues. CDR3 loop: CASSNSRGTSGRSDTQYF.

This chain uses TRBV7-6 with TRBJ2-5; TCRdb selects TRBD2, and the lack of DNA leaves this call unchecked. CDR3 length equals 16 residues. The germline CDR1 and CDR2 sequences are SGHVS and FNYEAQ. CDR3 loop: CASSSTSGRGQETQYF.

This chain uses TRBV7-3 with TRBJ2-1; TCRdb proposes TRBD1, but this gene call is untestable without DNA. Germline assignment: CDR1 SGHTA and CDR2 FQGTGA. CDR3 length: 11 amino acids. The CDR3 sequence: CASSWGGEQFF.

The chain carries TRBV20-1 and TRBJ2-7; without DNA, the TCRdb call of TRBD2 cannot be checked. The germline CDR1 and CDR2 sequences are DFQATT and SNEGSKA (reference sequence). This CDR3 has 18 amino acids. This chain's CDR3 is CSASRREQSHIVLYEQYF.

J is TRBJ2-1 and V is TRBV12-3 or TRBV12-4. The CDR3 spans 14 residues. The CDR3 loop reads CASRLAGDYNEQFF.

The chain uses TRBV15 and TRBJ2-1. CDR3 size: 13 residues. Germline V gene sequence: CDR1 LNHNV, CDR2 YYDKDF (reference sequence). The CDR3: CATSSGRYNEQFF.

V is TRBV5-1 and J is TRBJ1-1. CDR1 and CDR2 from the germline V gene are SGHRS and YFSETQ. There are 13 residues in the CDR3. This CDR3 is CASNLIGNTEAFF.

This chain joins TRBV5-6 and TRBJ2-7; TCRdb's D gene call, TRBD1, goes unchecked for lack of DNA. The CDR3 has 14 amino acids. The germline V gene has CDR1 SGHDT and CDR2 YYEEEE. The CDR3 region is CASSLGTGWHEQYF.

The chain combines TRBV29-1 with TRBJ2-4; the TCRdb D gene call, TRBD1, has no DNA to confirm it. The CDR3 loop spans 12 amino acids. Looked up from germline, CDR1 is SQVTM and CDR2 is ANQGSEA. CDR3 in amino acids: CSVVEEGGIQYF.

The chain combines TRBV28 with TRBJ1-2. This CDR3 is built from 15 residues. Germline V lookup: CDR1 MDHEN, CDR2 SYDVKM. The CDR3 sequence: CASSLSEGDSYGYTF.